Reported below is one T cell receptor beta chain. These data originate in a study of monozygotic twins with inflammatory bowel disease. cDNA for TCRalpha and TCRbeta was amplified by nested PCRs of 15 to 20 then 9 cycles. TCRdb reprocessed the 5' RACE reads, with one entry per CDR3 protein and no DNA. This sample's table has about 300,000 distinct CDR3 sequences. The length of the CDR3 is 14 residues. Germline CDR1 is MNHNY and CDR2 is SVGAGI (reference sequence). It was from whole blood, with no T cell sorting, that total RNA was isolated. The origin of this receptor is a human donor with ulcerative colitis or Crohn's disease, or a healthy co-twin of an affected twin (not recorded which). Sequencing was performed on blood. V is TRBV6-6 and J is TRBJ2-7; TCRdb names TRBD1, which stays unverified in the absence of DNA. CDR3 residues: CASTLGGVSYEQYF.